These 32 T cell receptor beta chains share one sample of origin, sequenced in a study of neoadjuvant anti-PD-1 for oral cavity cancer (dated by TCRdb to the early 2020s). Receptors were amplified or captured by the immunoSEQ multiplex PCR assay. The clones in this table, taken by TCRdb from immuneACCESS, are in-frame only. Not every clone is retained; where verified, under half of the shortfall comes from an unresolved V gene, and the cause of the rest is unknown. The sample table contains roughly 8,100 clones; only one count was recorded for approximately 70% of them. Approximately 3% of the sample comes from the top ten. The sample's time point, from its label and the paper: after neoadjuvant nivolumab, at surgical resection. Sequencing was performed on PBMCs, taken after nivolumab (anti-PD-1) treatment. The receptors originated from a person aged 40 to 85 with oral cavity squamous cell carcinoma.

V and J are TRBV6-1 and TRBJ2-3; possibly TRBD1 for D (5 bases). Between the trimmed V and J ends, which lost 7 bases and 3 bases, there was a span of 14 bases. Germline loops: CDR1 MNHNS, CDR2 SASEGT. This CDR3 has 14 residues. The CDR3 sequence: CASNRGGDTDTQYF. DNA of the CDR3: TGTGCCAGCAATAGGGGTGGGGATACAGATACGCAGTATTTT.

This chain connects TRBV6-6 to TRBJ2-2; 7 nucleotides agree with TRBD1. The V and J ends lost 2 bases and 6 bases, in that order; junction bases with no gene match: 9. This CDR3 region has 16 residues. CDR1 and CDR2 from the germline V gene are MNHNY and SVGAGI (reference sequence). The CDR3 DNA sequence: TGTGCCAGCAGTTACAGGCAGGGGGTATGGGCCGGGGAGCTGTTTTTT. This translates into CASSYRQGVWAGELFF.

Written as DNA, the CDR3 is TGTGCCAGCAGCGTCGCAGTGGGGGCGAGCACAGATACGCAGTATTTT. As protein: CASSVAVGASTDTQYF. This chain links TRBV7-3 with TRBJ2-3; a possible D gene is TRBD1 (6 bases). V was cut by 5 bases and J by 0 bases, with 15 bases left in between. This CDR3 has 16 amino acids. Per germline, CDR1 SGHTA and CDR2 FQGTGA.

In this sample, this clone turned up a few times. The chain links TRBV7-9 to TRBJ1-1; maybe TRBD1 (5 bases). Germline V gene sequence: CDR1 SEHNR, CDR2 FQNEAQ (reference sequence). The length of the CDR3 is 12 residues. Trimming pared 1 base from V and 7 bases from J, leaving 7 bases between. The CDR3 nucleotides read TGTGCCAGCAGCTTAGAAGGGGTTGAAGCTTTCTTT. Its protein is CASSLEGVEAFF.

This chain uses TRBV30 with TRBJ2-1, with 7 bases that match TRBD1. The CDR3 covers 14 residues. Looked up from germline, CDR1 is GTSNPN and CDR2 is SVGIG (reference sequence). V was pared by 5 bases and J by 9 bases, with 13 bases of the junction left unmatched. DNA of the CDR3: TGTGCCTGGTGTACAGGGGCCGCCTTTTTTGAGCAGTTCTTC. Amino acids: CAWCTGAAFFEQFF. The full variable domain, rest sourced from reference TRBV30 and TRBJ2-1, is SQTIHQWPATLVQPVGSPLSLECTVEGTSNPNLYWYRQAAGRGLQLLFYSVGIGQISSEVPQNLSASRPQDRQFILSSKKLLLSDSGFYLCAWCTGAAFFEQFFGPGTRLTVL.

This clone was counted only a few times. V is TRBV5-1 and J is TRBJ1-3; 7 bases fit TRBD1. The CDR3 spans 14 residues. Per germline, CDR1 SGHRS and CDR2 YFSETQ. The junction had 0 bases not matched to a gene; V was cut back by 1 base and J by 2 bases. In DNA form, the CDR3 reads TGCGCCAGCAGCTTGACAGGGGCTGGAAACACCATATATTTT. Translated, it gives CASSLTGAGNTIYF.

This clone occurred once. The chain links TRBV25-1 to TRBJ1-1; weak D call: TRBD1 (5 bases). The length of the CDR3 is 16 residues. Germline CDR1 and CDR2: MGHDK and SYGVNS. The germline V and J ends were trimmed by 3 bases and 1 base, with 15 bases remaining between them. CDR3 nucleotide sequence: TGTGCCAGCAGTGATCAACTCAGGGCGGGGAACACTGAAGCTTTCTTT. Its protein product is CASSDQLRAGNTEAFF.

This chain joins TRBV10-2 and TRBJ2-5; 8 positions agree with TRBD2. J gave up 1 base and V 2 bases, and 12 bases lay outside the gene matches. The germline CDR1 and CDR2 sequences are WSHSY and SAAADI. The CDR3 has 18 residues. In nucleotides, the CDR3 is TGCGCCAGCAGTGAGCCCTCGAAGGTCCGGGGGGGCCAAGAGACCCAGTACTTC. This gives the protein CASSEPSKVRGGQETQYF.

This sequence joins TRBV19 and TRBJ2-5; D gene unclear. CDR3 length equals 13 residues. The V gene lost 7 bases and the J gene lost 2 bases, with 11 bases spanning the gap. Germline CDR1 is LNHDA and CDR2 is SQIVND (reference sequence). CDR3 nucleotide sequence: TGTGCCAGTACCTCGTACAATCAAGAGACCCAGTACTTC. Translation gives CASTSYNQETQYF.

The chain has TRBV7-2 and TRBJ2-2, with 8 bases identical to TRBD2. The germline CDR1 and CDR2 sequences are SGHTA and FQGNSA. V shed 4 bases, J shed 3 bases, and the junction held 4 bases outside the gene matches. The CDR3 length is 15 residues. Here the CDR3 DNA reads TGTGCCAGCAGCTCTAACGGGGGGGACACCGGGGAGCTGTTTTTT. Translation gives CASSSNGGDTGELFF.

The CDR3 reads CASRDRDAGELFF. The CDR3 coding sequence is TGTGCCAGCCGCGACAGGGACGCCGGGGAGCTGTTTTTT. The chain combines TRBV6-6 with TRBJ2-2, with 7 positions matching TRBD1. V lost 8 bases and J lost 6; bases outside the gene matches: 6. There are 13 residues in the CDR3. Germline values: CDR1 MNHNY, CDR2 SVGAGI (reference sequence).

The chain employs TRBV2 and TRBJ2-1; 7 bases are shared with TRBD2. J lost 3 bases, V lost 7 bases, and 6 bases had no gene match. Germline V gene sequence: CDR1 SNHLY, CDR2 FYNNEI. This CDR3 has 14 amino acids. The CDR3 coding sequence is TGTGCCAGCACTGGGGACTATTTCTACAATGAGCAGTTCTTC. The encoded protein is CASTGDYFYNEQFF.

V and J are TRBV29-1 and TRBJ1-2; D is unclear. The CDR3 loop spans 12 amino acids. The V end lost 6 bases, the J end lost 8 bases, and 16 bases lay between the germline ends. The germline V gene encodes CDR1 SQVTM and CDR2 ANQGSEA. The CDR3 nucleotides read TGCAGCGTCGCCAGTGCGGAGAGAGGCTACACCTTC. Its protein is CSVASAERGYTF.

The chain recombines TRBV6-5 with TRBJ1-5; tentatively, D is TRBD1 (5 bases). Germline V gives CDR1 MNHEY, CDR2 SVGAGI. CDR3 size: 15 residues. V gave up 5 bases and J gave up 5 bases, with 16 bases separating them. CDR3 amino acids: CASSITATQDQPQHF. DNA for the CDR3: TGTGCCAGCAGTATTACTGCCACACAGGATCAGCCCCAGCATTTT.

The V call is TRBV7-2, the J call TRBJ2-7, with a possible D match to TRBD2 (5 bases). Germline V gene sequence: CDR1 SGHTA, CDR2 FQGNSA. With 3 bases removed from V and 0 bases from J, the gap between germline ends came to 9 bases. The CDR3 is made up of 14 amino acids. The CDR3 coding sequence is TGTGCCAGCAGCTTTGACTACGCCTCCTACGAGCAGTACTTC. Protein: CASSFDYASYEQYF.

This rearrangement joins TRBV7-9 to TRBJ2-5, with 10 bases identical to TRBD1. Germline CDR1 SEHNR, CDR2 FQNEAQ (reference sequence). The V gene end was trimmed by 5 bases and the J gene end by 1 base; junction bases not matched to a gene: 1. This CDR3 has 14 amino acids. Here the CDR3 reads CASSRQGAQETQYF. In DNA, the CDR3 is TGTGCCAGCAGCCGACAGGGGGCCCAAGAGACCCAGTACTTC.

V and J are TRBV19 and TRBJ2-3, with D possibly being TRBD2 (5 bases). V was cut by 3 bases and J by 1 base, with 11 bases left in between. This CDR3 is built from 15 residues. CDR1 LNHDA and CDR2 SQIVND come from the germline V gene (reference sequence). DNA for the CDR3: TGTGCCAGTAGTATGGGCGGACTTGGCACAGATACGCAGTATTTT. Translation: CASSMGGLGTDTQYF.

V and J are TRBV28 and TRBJ1-1; 8 bases are shared with TRBD1. The V segment lost 4 bases and the J segment 1 base; nucleotides outside the gene matches: 5. CDR1 and CDR2 (germline): MDHEN, SYDVKM. This CDR3 region has 15 residues. CDR3 in DNA: TGTGCCAGCAGTTACGACAGGGGCAGGAACACTGAAGCTTTCTTT. It is translated as CASSYDRGRNTEAFF. The full variable domain, completed using reference TRBV28 and TRBJ1-1, is DVKVTQSSRYLVKRTGEKVFLECVQDMDHENMFWYRQDPGLGLRLIYFSYDVKMKEKGDIPEGYSVSREKKERFSLILESASTNQTSMYLCASSYDRGRNTEAFFGQGTRLTVV.

This chain connects TRBV7-7 to TRBJ2-5; D tentatively fits TRBD1 or TRBD2 (6 bases each). V lost 5 bases to trimming and J lost 5 bases, with 15 bases between them. Germline CDR1 is SSHAT and CDR2 is FNYEAQ (reference sequence). The CDR3 sequence is 14 residues long. The CDR3 protein is CASSNTLGGETQYF. For the CDR3, the DNA is TGTGCCAGCAGCAACACGTTAGGGGGGGAGACCCAGTACTTC. The full variable domain, rest sourced from reference TRBV7-7 and TRBJ2-5, is GAGVSQSPRYKVTKRGQDVTLRCDPISSHATLYWYQQALGQGPEFLTYFNYEAQPDKSGLPSDRFSAERPEGSISTLTIQRTEQRDSAMYRCASSNTLGGETQYFGPGTRLLVL.

This rearrangement joins TRBV5-8 to TRBJ2-5; either TRBD1 or TRBD2 may fit D (5 bases each). Trimming removed 4 bases at V and 4 bases at J, with 14 bases between. The CDR3 runs 14 residues. CDR1 is SGHTS, CDR2 YDEGEE, per germline. The CDR3 loop is CASSPSPGRETQYF. As DNA, the CDR3 is TGTGCCAGCAGCCCGTCCCCGGGACGAGAGACCCAGTACTTC.

The rearrangement links TRBV11-2 to TRBJ2-2; 7 nucleotides agree with TRBD2. J lost 6 bases, V lost 3 bases, and 10 bases had no gene match. Germline V gene sequence: CDR1 SGHAT, CDR2 FQNNGV. The CDR3 loop spans 16 amino acids. CDR3 sequence: CASSLLPSGEAGELFF. The CDR3 bases are TGTGCCAGCAGCTTGCTCCCGAGCGGGGAGGCCGGGGAGCTGTTTTTT.

The CDR3 is CASSLDRGTDTQYF. The CDR3 nucleotides are TGTGCCAGCAGCTTGGACAGGGGCACAGATACGCAGTATTTT. The chain has TRBV5-4 and TRBJ2-3; a weak D match, TRBD1 (6 bases). Trimming took off 0 bases at V and 1 base at J, with 6 bases between the two ends. Germline assignment: CDR1 SGHNT and CDR2 YYREEE (reference sequence). The CDR3 consists of 14 residues. Full variable domain (missing parts from reference TRBV5-4 and TRBJ2-3): ETGVTQSPTHLIKTRGQQVTLRCSSQSGHNTVSWYQQALGQGPQFIFQYYREEENGRGNFPPRFSGLQFPNYSSELNVNALELDDSALYLCASSLDRGTDTQYFGPGTRLTVL.

This rearrangement joins TRBV7-2 to TRBJ2-1, with 11 positions matching TRBD2. The CDR3 length is 15 residues. The V gene's germline CDR1 is SGHTA and CDR2 FQGNSA. Losses at the gene ends were 6 bases for V and 10 bases for J; bases not matched to a gene: 11. The CDR3 nucleotides read TGTGCCAGCAGATCCTTAGCGGGGGGGCTATTAGAGCAGTTCTTC. It encodes CASRSLAGGLLEQFF.

This clone showed up just a few times. The chain carries TRBV29-1 and TRBJ1-2, with 10 bases fitting TRBD1. V trimming: 0 bases; J trimming: 4 bases; junction bases outside the gene matches: 2. The length of the CDR3 is 14 residues. Germline assignment: CDR1 SQVTM and CDR2 ANQGSEA. DNA of the CDR3: TGCAGCGTTGAAGAAGGACAGGGGGGCTATGGCTACACCTTC. This sequence encodes CSVEEGQGGYGYTF.

The chain couples TRBV27 to TRBJ2-5; D not resolved. Germline V gene lookup returns CDR1 MNHEY and CDR2 SMNVEV (reference sequence). V gave up 5 bases and J gave up 5 bases, with 15 bases separating them. CDR3 length: 14 residues. As DNA, the CDR3 is TGTGCCAGCAGTCCCTCGGGCATGATGGAGACCCAGTACTTC. The encoded protein is CASSPSGMMETQYF.

The chain recombines TRBV6-5 with TRBJ2-7, with 7 bases identical to TRBD1. The CDR3 spans 16 residues. The junction had 5 bases not matched to a gene; V was cut back by 0 bases and J by 0 bases. CDR1 MNHEY and CDR2 SVGAGI come from the germline V gene. CDR3 loop: CASSYSGTVPSYEQYF. The CDR3 DNA is TGTGCCAGCAGTTACTCAGGGACAGTACCCTCCTACGAGCAGTACTTC.

This clone was counted a few times. The chain combines TRBV19 with TRBJ2-7, with TRBD2 matching over 7 bases. V was clipped by 5 bases and J by 5 bases; unmatched bases: 12. The CDR3 extends over 15 amino acids. The V gene's germline CDR1 is LNHDA and CDR2 SQIVND (reference sequence). CDR3 nucleotides: TGTGCCAGTAGTCAGACTAGCTCAATCTTGGACGAGCAGTACTTC. As protein: CASSQTSSILDEQYF.

The rearrangement joins TRBV6-1 to TRBJ2-7; 7 bases line up with TRBD1. The CDR3 is 17 residues long. V gave up 4 bases and J gave up 5 bases; unmatched junction bases: 17. CDR1 is MNHNS, CDR2 SASEGT, per germline. The CDR3 protein is CASSGFDEGQVVNEQYF. The DNA for the CDR3 is TGTGCCAGCAGTGGCTTTGATGAAGGACAGGTCGTTAACGAGCAGTACTTC.

V usage is TRBV15 and J usage is TRBJ1-3; 9 bases agree with TRBD1. This CDR3 comprises 16 residues. Looked up from germline, CDR1 is LNHNV and CDR2 is YYDKDF (reference sequence). Trimming cost V 1 base and J 4 bases; bases outside gene matches: 5. The CDR3 bases are TGTGCCACCAGCAGAGGGGGACAGGGCTCGGGAAACACCATATATTTT. This encodes CATSRGGQGSGNTIYF.

The genes are TRBV6-5 and TRBJ1-2; 9 positions match TRBD1. The CDR3 is 15 amino acids. Trimming cost V 2 bases and J 2 bases; bases outside gene matches: 3. Germline assignment: CDR1 MNHEY and CDR2 SVGAGI. CDR3 residues: CASSYRGQGNYGYTF. CDR3 DNA: TGTGCCAGCAGTTACCGGGGACAGGGAAACTATGGCTACACCTTC.

The chain joins TRBV7-9 to TRBJ1-2; a weak D match, TRBD1 (6 bases). Trimming took off 5 bases at V and 7 bases at J, with 14 bases between the two ends. This CDR3 comprises 13 residues. Germline V lookup: CDR1 SEHNR, CDR2 FQNEAQ (reference sequence). This CDR3 reads CASSVQGSGGYTF. The CDR3 coding sequence is TGTGCCAGCAGCGTACAGGGATCAGGTGGCTACACCTTC.

The V call is TRBV19, the J call TRBJ2-3, with 11 bases fitting TRBD2. V was pared by 3 bases and J by 5 bases, with 10 bases of the junction left unmatched. The CDR3 spans 17 residues. CDR1 LNHDA and CDR2 SQIVND come from the germline V gene (reference sequence). The CDR3 region has the DNA TGTGCCAGTAGTATTTCGGGGGCTAGCGGGGGGAAAGATACGCAGTATTTT. Protein product: CASSISGASGGKDTQYF.